This T cell receptor (beta chain) came from a study of CD8+CD57+ T cells in acquired aplastic anemia. Study in general: CD4+ and CD8+ cells, once sorted, gave DNA averaging about 3 ug.

Genomic DNA, the template, was used for profiling of the TCR beta VDJ and CDR3. In TCRdb, the reads were re-called with MiXCR into one record per CDR3 protein. Among 150,000 to 200,000 distinct CDR3 sequences listed, more than 45% were seen once. There are many counts of this clonotype. The antigen remains undetermined. All sequencing subjects had displayed CD8+CD57+ cell expansion on flow cytometry. General study points: A set of twenty-nine CD8+ CDR3 sequences was shared between patients and controls, and these sequences appeared highly expressed in patients.

The sequencing sample was made of sorted CD4+, CD8+, or CD8+CD57+ T cells (not recorded which) from PBMCs. The sequence came from a human donor with aplastic anemia.

The CDR3 sequence is CAWSQTDSYEQYF. In DNA, the CDR3 is TGTGCCTGGAGTCAGACGGATTCCTACGAGCAGTACTTC. The genes are TRBV30 and TRBJ2-7, with D hard to call. V was pared by 2 bases and J by 1 base, with 9 bases between. The CDR3 spans 13 residues. Germline V lookup: CDR1 GTSNPN, CDR2 SVGIG (reference sequence).